This TCR beta chain came from a study of blood T cell repertoires in COVID-19. Germline V gene data show CDR1 as MNHEY and CDR2 as SMNVEV (reference sequence). The length of the CDR3 is 16 residues. V shed 6 bases and J 5 bases; nucleotides not matched to a gene: 5. Per the original methods: Nucleated cell counts were estimated from reference gene primer amplification. Method: immunoSEQ multiplex PCR; TCRdb's copy keeps in-frame clones and lacks some. V and J calls and clone size are given by that table; D and trimming were obtained from the DNA. The sample yields under 85,000 clones, approximately 89% seen once.

The sample consisted of peripheral blood. The receptor comes from an elderly man with acute or convalescent COVID-19. This chain uses TRBV27 with TRBJ2-1; 15 bases match TRBD2. CDR3 bases: TGTGCCAGCAGACCCGGACTAGCGGGGGGGCACAATGAGCAGTTCTTC. Its protein is CASRPGLAGGHNEQFF.